The subject of this entry is one T cell receptor (beta chain). Its antigen remains unidentified. No clone much larger than this one lies a single base away; base qualities are absent. The CDR3 regions of human TCRbeta chains were analyzed by immunosequencing. Processing in the source paper ran as follows. TCRs in the repertoires were matched against a reference library of SARS-CoV-2-specific TCRs that had been generated with the MIRA antigen-specificity platform. Breadth was defined as the fraction of unique TCRs that were SARS-CoV-2-associated, and depth was defined as the fraction of total T cells that were SARS-CoV-2-associated. Using the MIRA data, every spike-specific TCR was mapped to the spike region that the TCR reacted to and assigned to either a CD4 or a CD8 class. Log10-transformed breadth and depth values were compared by one-way ANOVA with Sidak's multiple comparisons tests. TCRdb took over this immuneACCESS table, retaining in-frame rearrangements with V and J assigned. Such tables are incomplete; in checked studies, under half of the missing clones stem from an unresolved V gene, and the remainder is unexplained. The V and J calls and clone size are taken from that table; D and trimming were inferred from the DNA. Across this sample there are 180,000 or so clones, with 90% to 95% seen only once. The top ten hold roughly 1% of the sample.

The data were obtained in a study of T cell responses to AZD1222 COVID-19 vaccine (dated by TCRdb to about 2021). Concerning the study at large: A total of 240 or so trial participants underwent TCR sequencing, of whom around 210 had received two doses of AZD1222 and 26 had received two doses of the MenACWY control vaccine. Trial participants were enrolled by age into 18-55, 56-69 and 70-plus year subgroups, with approximately 150, 30 and 60 TCR-sequenced participants respectively. General study outcomes and caveats: Spike-specific TCR breadth and depth rose significantly after two AZD1222 doses compared with day 0 and with MenACWY recipients. Participants were mostly white British, with more females than males. The authors suggested clonal diversity may have been underestimated. Because no samples from the day 14 peak response were available, repertoires could be characterized only after the peak T cell response. The whole spike protein was spanned by vaccine-associated CD4 TCRs, and dominant responses were seen in regions 160-218 and 743-854. Reportedly, almost half of the unique spike-specific TCRs recognized epitopes lying outside the regions that are mutated in the B.1.351 and B.1.1.7 variants. Only 5 to 7 AZD1222 recipients were SARS-CoV-2 seropositive at baseline, limiting conclusions about previously exposed vaccinees. The 56-69-year group was small, and its depth increase did not reach significance, likely because of low power.

The intended sense of this specimen's time point label: about 28 days (+/-7) after the second vaccine dose. This specimen's treatment or condition label, interpreted: meningococcal conjugate vaccine given as trial control. The vaccinee samples were drawn from two UK trials, COV001 and COV002, one of which was a single-blind randomized controlled phase 2/3 trial testing AZD1222 (ChAdOx1 nCoV-19) in healthy adults. Trial participant PBMC samples were collected at day 0 and day 28 after the second dose for TCRbeta chain sequencing. The germline V and J ends show losses of 1 base and 2 bases respectively, and no gene match explains 4 bases of the junction. The CDR3 runs 15 residues from the cysteine to the phenylalanine. CDR3 DNA is the only sequence kept; it has 45 bases, read in frame from the first base. The CDR1 and CDR2 encoded by the germline V gene (reference sequence) are LGHDT and YNNKEL.

This chain is built from TRBV3-1 (or the pseudogene TRBV3-2) and TRBJ1-1, with 7 bases in between that match TRBD1. This TCR came from an adult who received the MenACWY meningococcal vaccine as a control. Material: peripheral blood, obtained 28 days after the second dose of the MenACWY control vaccine. In nucleotides, the sequence is TGTGCCAGCAGCCAAGCAGGGGGGACAAACACTGAAGCTTTCTTT. Its translation is CASSQAGGTNTEAFF.